This TCR beta chain was sequenced during a study of T cells after yellow fever vaccination. Germline assignment: CDR1 SGHTA and CDR2 FQGTGA. The length of the CDR3 is 15 residues. J lost 1 base, V lost 4 bases, and 3 bases had no gene match. This clonotype was recorded many times. TCRdb independently ran MiXCR on the 5' RACE reads; one entry per CDR3 protein. Of roughly 120,000 distinct CDR3 sequences listed, more than 5.5% were seen once; the top ten hold 2.5% to 3%. The sequence was obtained from a man aged 18 to 35 who received the YFV17D yellow fever vaccine. The sample was CD4+ T cells sorted from PBMCs, taken roughly 47 days after the first yellow fever vaccination. The J gene is TRBJ2-2, the V gene TRBV7-3; 7 positions agree with TRBD2. Here the CDR3 DNA reads TGTGCCAGCAGCTCCAGGGAGGGGAACACCGGGGAGCTGTTTTTT. This codes for CASSSREGNTGELFF.